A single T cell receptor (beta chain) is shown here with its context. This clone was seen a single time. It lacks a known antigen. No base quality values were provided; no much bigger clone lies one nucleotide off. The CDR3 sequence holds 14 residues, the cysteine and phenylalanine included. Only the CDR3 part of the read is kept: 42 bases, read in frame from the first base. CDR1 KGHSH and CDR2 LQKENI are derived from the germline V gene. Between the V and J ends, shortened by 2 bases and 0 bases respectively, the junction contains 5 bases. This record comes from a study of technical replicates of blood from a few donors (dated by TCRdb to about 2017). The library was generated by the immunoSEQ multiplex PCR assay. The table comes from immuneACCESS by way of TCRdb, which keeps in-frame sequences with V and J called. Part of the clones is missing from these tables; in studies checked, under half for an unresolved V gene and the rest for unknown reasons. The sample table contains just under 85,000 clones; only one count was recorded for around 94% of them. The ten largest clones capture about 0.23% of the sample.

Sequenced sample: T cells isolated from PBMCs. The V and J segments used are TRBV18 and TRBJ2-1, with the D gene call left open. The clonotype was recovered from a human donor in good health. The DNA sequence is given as TGTGCCAGCTCACCAGACACCTCCTACAATGAGCAGTTCTTC. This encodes CASSPDTSYNEQFF. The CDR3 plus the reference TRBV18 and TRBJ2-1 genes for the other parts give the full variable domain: NAGVMQNPRHLVRRRGQEARLRCSPMKGHSHVYWYRQLPEEGLKFMVYLQKENIIDESGMPKERFSAEFPKEGPSILRIQQVVRGDSAAYFCASSPDTSYNEQFFGPGTRLTVL.